This T cell receptor (beta chain) is drawn from a study of response to subunit inactivated influenza vaccine. Study findings and constraints: The authors suggested that every seasonal influenza vaccination recruits few new T cells.

TCRdb re-analysed the RT-PCR reads in MiXCR, keeping a single row per CDR3 protein. The sample holds hundreds of thousands of distinct CDR3 sequences, 10% to 15% seen once. Trimming shortened V by 0 bases and J by 6 bases, and 10 bases separated the two germline ends. The CDR3 is 13 residues long. Germline V gene lookup returns CDR1 SGHRS and CDR2 YFSETQ. This clonotype was seen a few times. The antigen remains unidentified. This TCR was recovered from a man in his fifties or sixties who received an inactivated influenza vaccine. Sequencing was performed on PBMCs from blood, taken on the day of vaccination. The chain employs TRBV5-1 and TRBJ2-7; TRBD1 might be the D (5 bases). The CDR3 spells CASSLGTTGEQYF. The CDR3 DNA reads as TGCGCCAGCAGCTTGGGGACAACGGGCGAGCAGTACTTC. The full variable domain, completed using reference TRBV5-1 and TRBJ2-7, is KAGVTQTPRYLIKTRGQQVTLSCSPISGHRSVSWYQQTPGQGLQFLFEYFSETQRNKGNFPGRFSGRQFSNSRSEMNVSTLELGDSALYLCASSLGTTGEQYFGPGTRLTVT.